This is a list of T cell receptor beta chains from one sample in a study of Graves' ophthalmopathy and Graves' hyperthyroidism. TCRdb processed the multiplex PCR reads anew with MiXCR; each CDR3 protein has one entry. The profile shows 600,000 to 650,000 distinct CDR3 sequences, 22% of them singletons. The sequenced material came from peripheral blood. The receptor source for this set is a woman between 18 and 30 years old with stable Graves' hyperthyroidism. Some clones in this sample may be carry-over from other donors' samples. Each CDR3 is given with its conserved first and last residue. D genes are given only for firm matches. Where a row states a size, it is once, few, many or the class of an expanded clone; other rows omit it.

len: 14; j_gene: TRBJ1-5; v_gene: TRBV19; abundance: -; d_gene: TRBD1; CDR3aa: CASSTTGGEQPQHF; CDR3nt: TGTGCCAGTAGTACTACAGGGGGCGAACAGCCCCAGCATTTT
len: 15; j_gene: TRBJ1-1; v_gene: TRBV11-2; abundance: many; d_gene: -; CDR3aa: CASSTRTDLNTEAFF; CDR3nt: TGTGCCAGCAGTACCCGGACAGACCTGAACACTGAAGCTTTCTTT
len: 17; j_gene: TRBJ1-5; v_gene: TRBV27; abundance: -; d_gene: -; CDR3aa: CASSFLGGLNSNQPQHF; CDR3nt: TGTGCCAGCAGTTTCTTAGGGGGACTCAATAGCAATCAGCCCCAGCATTTT
len: 14; j_gene: TRBJ1-2; v_gene: TRBV28; abundance: -; d_gene: TRBD1; CDR3aa: CASSPGTGVIGYTF; CDR3nt: TGTGCCAGCAGCCCCGGGACAGGGGTGATAGGCTACACCTTC
len: 14; j_gene: TRBJ1-5; v_gene: TRBV12-3/TRBV12-4; abundance: -; d_gene: -; CDR3aa: CASSLAGRWQPQHF; CDR3nt: TGTGCCAGCAGTTTAGCGGGGCGATGGCAGCCCCAGCATTTT
len: 14; j_gene: TRBJ2-7; v_gene: TRBV6-1; abundance: -; d_gene: -; CDR3aa: CASSGGGDASEQYF; CDR3nt: TGTGCCAGCAGTGGAGGTGGGGACGCTTCCGAGCAGTACTTC
len: 14; j_gene: TRBJ2-7; v_gene: TRBV6-1; abundance: -; d_gene: -; CDR3aa: CASSEGPFMGEQYF; CDR3nt: TGTGCCAGCAGTGAAGGTCCGTTTATGGGCGAGCAGTACTTC
len: 15; j_gene: TRBJ2-5; v_gene: TRBV6-1; abundance: -; d_gene: -; CDR3aa: CASRTNLKTQETQYF; CDR3nt: TGTGCCAGCAGGACAAACCTGAAAACCCAAGAGACCCAGTACTTC
len: 19; j_gene: TRBJ1-6; v_gene: TRBV7-8; abundance: few; d_gene: TRBD1; CDR3aa: CASSLEGPGQGSYNSPLHF; CDR3nt: TGTGCCAGCAGCTTAGAAGGACCGGGACAGGGCTCCTATAATTCACCCCTCCACTTT
len: 13; j_gene: TRBJ2-5; v_gene: TRBV6-1; abundance: -; d_gene: -; CDR3aa: CASGRGYQETQYF; CDR3nt: TGTGCCAGCGGGAGGGGGTACCAAGAGACCCAGTACTTC
len: 13; j_gene: TRBJ1-1; v_gene: TRBV30; abundance: many; d_gene: TRBD1; CDR3aa: CAWAGGVGSEAFF; CDR3nt: TGTGCCTGGGCAGGGGGAGTGGGCTCTGAAGCTTTCTTT
len: 17; j_gene: TRBJ2-6; v_gene: TRBV20-1; abundance: -; d_gene: -; CDR3aa: CSANSLGRDSGANVLTF; CDR3nt: TGCAGTGCTAATTCTCTGGGCAGGGATTCTGGGGCCAACGTCCTGACTTTC
len: 13; j_gene: TRBJ1-5; v_gene: TRBV20-1; abundance: many; d_gene: -; CDR3aa: CSAGNGRNQPQHF; CDR3nt: TGCAGTGCTGGCAACGGCAGAAATCAGCCCCAGCATTTT
len: 15; j_gene: TRBJ1-1; v_gene: TRBV20-1; abundance: many; d_gene: -; CDR3aa: CSAISVWEKNTEAFF; CDR3nt: TGCAGTGCTATTTCGGTCTGGGAAAAGAACACTGAAGCTTTCTTT
len: 15; j_gene: TRBJ1-2; v_gene: TRBV6-1; abundance: many; d_gene: -; CDR3aa: CASSSAGAAQYGYTF; CDR3nt: TGTGCCAGCAGCTCTGCGGGGGCAGCCCAATATGGCTACACCTTC
len: 13; j_gene: TRBJ2-2; v_gene: TRBV10-3; abundance: many; d_gene: -; CDR3aa: CAISLDLPGELFF; CDR3nt: TGTGCCATCAGTTTGGACTTACCCGGGGAGCTGTTTTTT
len: 15; j_gene: TRBJ1-5; v_gene: TRBV12-3/TRBV12-4; abundance: -; d_gene: TRBD1; CDR3aa: CASSFWTGINQPQHF; CDR3nt: TGTGCCAGCAGTTTTTGGACAGGGATCAATCAGCCCCAGCATTTT
len: 15; j_gene: TRBJ1-2; v_gene: TRBV12-3/TRBV12-4; abundance: many; d_gene: TRBD1; CDR3aa: CASSGLRTGGYGYTF; CDR3nt: TGTGCCAGCAGTGGGCTGAGGACAGGGGGCTATGGCTACACCTTC
len: 12; j_gene: TRBJ2-2; v_gene: TRBV27; abundance: many; d_gene: -; CDR3aa: CASSFNTGELFF; CDR3nt: TGTGCCAGCAGTTTCAACACCGGGGAGCTGTTTTTT
len: 13; j_gene: TRBJ1-2; v_gene: TRBV2; abundance: many; d_gene: -; CDR3aa: CASSDQEIYGYTF; CDR3nt: TGTGCCAGCAGTGACCAAGAGATATATGGCTACACCTTC